The table lists the clone carrying this TCR beta chain with a few counts. This specimen comes from a study of blood T cells in healthy people across ages. A sample-barcoded 5' primer and a J-beta primer mix were used in a second PCR of roughly 6 to 11 cycles. One entry per CDR3 protein, called by TCRdb with MiXCR from the 5' RACE reads. The sample holds hundreds of thousands of distinct CDR3 sequences, less than 40% seen once. There are 15 residues in the CDR3. V gave up 3 bases and J gave up 7 bases; unmatched junction bases: 11. In germline, CDR1 is KGHSH, CDR2 LQKENI. The clonotype was recovered from a woman of 80 years or more in good health. Input material: blood. The genes are TRBV18 and TRBJ1-1, with 7 bases lining up with TRBD1. In DNA form, the CDR3 reads TGTGCCAGCTCACCCAAGACAGGGAGCGTGGATGAAGCTTTCTTT. This gives the protein CASSPKTGSVDEAFF.